The 29 T cell receptor beta chains reported below all come from one sample, sequenced in a study of shared clonotypes between healthy human individuals. Produced via immunoSEQ multiplex PCR; TCRdb's table is partial and in-frame only. The sample shows around 700,000 clones, 92% of them seen only once. The naive CD8 fraction comprised CD45RO-negative cells positively selected for CCR7 and excluded terminally differentiated effector memory CD45RA+ cells. The sample was naive CD8+ T cells sorted from blood. These TCRs come from a young man in good health.

The chain employs TRBV19 and TRBJ2-3; 7 bases map to TRBD2. CDR1 and CDR2 from the germline V gene are LNHDA and SQIVND (reference sequence). After removal of 3 bases from V and 0 bases from J, the junction contained 6 bases not matched to a gene. The CDR3 totals 16 residues. The CDR3 spells CASSIRREGSTDTQYF. CDR3 coding DNA: TGTGCCAGTAGTATTCGGAGGGAGGGGAGCACAGATACGCAGTATTTT.

DNA for the CDR3: TGTGCCACCGAGACTAGCGGGAACGGTGAGCAGTACTTC. This encodes CATETSGNGEQYF. The chain recombines TRBV10-3 with TRBJ2-7; 11 bases match TRBD2. The germline V gene has CDR1 ENHRY and CDR2 SYGVKD. The CDR3 is made up of 13 amino acids. V lost 10 bases, J lost 7 bases, and 9 bases stayed unmatched.

The chain combines TRBV6-5 with TRBJ1-2; 9 nucleotides line up with TRBD1. This CDR3 contains 13 residues. Germline CDR1 is MNHEY and CDR2 is SVGAGI. Trimming cost V 7 bases and J 6 bases; bases outside gene matches: 6. This CDR3 reads CASTGTGWHGYTF. Written as DNA, the CDR3 is TGTGCCAGCACCGGGACAGGGTGGCATGGCTACACCTTC.

V usage is TRBV4-1 and J usage is TRBJ2-7, with no clear D. The germline CDR1 and CDR2 sequences are MGHRA and YSYEKL. The V end lost 1 base, the J end lost 6 bases, and 16 bases lay between the germline ends. This CDR3 region has 15 residues. The CDR3 nucleotides are TGCGCCAGCAGCCAAGGGGCAGGAAACCCTATCGAGCAGTACTTC. Amino acid sequence: CASSQGAGNPIEQYF.

The chain couples TRBV7-9 to TRBJ2-3, with D hard to call. The CDR3 runs to 11 residues. Germline CDR1 is SEHNR and CDR2 is FQNEAQ (reference sequence). Trimming took off 5 bases at V and 5 bases at J, with 5 bases between the two ends. This CDR3 reads CASSGVDTQYF. DNA for the CDR3: TGTGCCAGCAGCGGGGTAGATACGCAGTATTTT.

This clone appeared once. The genes are TRBV7-9 and TRBJ1-4, with TRBD1 identical over 7 bases. The V segment lost 5 bases and the J segment 4 bases; nucleotides outside the gene matches: 10. In germline, CDR1 is SEHNR, CDR2 FQNEAQ (reference sequence). The CDR3 is 16 amino acids. The CDR3 is CASSPREGQSNEKLFF. DNA of the CDR3: TGTGCCAGCAGCCCACGGGAGGGACAGAGTAATGAAAAACTGTTTTTT.

V gene TRBV7-8 combines with J gene TRBJ2-7; 10 nucleotides align to TRBD1. This CDR3 spans 16 amino acids. V trimming: 7 bases; J trimming: 5 bases; junction bases outside the gene matches: 14. CDR1 is SGHVS, CDR2 FQNEAQ, per germline. In DNA, the CDR3 is TGTGCCAGCATCCAAAGAGAGAGGGACAGGGGCCACGAGCAGTACTTC. It yields the protein CASIQRERDRGHEQYF.

CDR3 protein: CASSISRNYGYTF. CDR3 bases: TGTGCCAGTAGTATATCCAGGAACTATGGCTACACCTTC. The chain has TRBV19 and TRBJ1-2; no firm D call. Germline-derived CDR1 and CDR2 are LNHDA and SQIVND (reference sequence). The V and J ends lost 2 bases and 2 bases respectively, with 6 bases between them. CDR3 length equals 13 residues. Using reference TRBV19 and TRBJ1-2 for the parts outside the CDR3, the full variable domain is DGGITQSPKYLFRKEGQNVTLSCEQNLNHDAMYWYRQDPGQGLRLIYYSQIVNDFQKGDIAEGYSVSREKKESFPLTVTSAQKNPTAFYLCASSISRNYGYTFGSGTRLTVV.

V usage is TRBV27 and J usage is TRBJ2-5; D might be TRBD1 (6 bases). The V and J ends lost 5 bases and 4 bases respectively, with 11 bases between them. The length of the CDR3 is 13 residues. Germline CDR1 is MNHEY and CDR2 is SMNVEV (reference sequence). CDR3 sequence: CASSKGGPETQYF. For the CDR3, the DNA is TGTGCCAGCAGTAAAGGGGGTCCAGAGACCCAGTACTTC.

V is TRBV9 and J is TRBJ2-3; TRBD2 aligns across 10 bases. Per germline, CDR1 SGDLS and CDR2 YYNGEE. This CDR3 region has 19 residues. V dropped 4 bases and J dropped 0; count of bases not matched to a gene: 14. CDR3 coding DNA: TGTGCCAGCAGCCCGACCGGACTAGCGGAAAATACTAGCACAGATACGCAGTATTTT. It yields the protein CASSPTGLAENTSTDTQYF.

The rearrangement uses TRBV10-3 and TRBJ2-1; 8 bases map to TRBD2. The CDR3 sequence is 14 residues long. Trimming took 0 bases from V and 10 from J; bases not matched to a gene: 5. Germline V lookup: CDR1 ENHRY, CDR2 SYGVKD. The chain's CDR3 is CAISESSGGNEQFF. CDR3 sequence (DNA): TGTGCCATCAGTGAGTCTTCGGGAGGGAACGAGCAGTTCTTC.

CDR3 nucleotide sequence: TGTGCCAGCAGCAGTCGCCGGGACTCAGTTTTCAATGAGCAGTTCTTC. Translation gives CASSSRRDSVFNEQFF. V and J are TRBV11-3 and TRBJ2-1; D is perhaps TRBD2 (6 bases). This CDR3 has 16 amino acids. The V end lost 5 bases, the J end lost 6 bases, and 20 bases lay between the germline ends. Germline values: CDR1 SGHNT, CDR2 YENEEA. The full variable domain, completed using reference TRBV11-3 and TRBJ2-1, is EAGVVQSPRYKIIEKKQPVAFWCNPISGHNTLYWYLQNLGQGPELLIRYENEEAVDDSQLPKDRFSAERLKGVDSTLKIQPAELGDSAVYLCASSSRRDSVFNEQFFGPGTRLTVL.

V and J are TRBV4-3 and TRBJ2-7; 12 nucleotides align to TRBD2. V lost 3 bases, J lost 4 bases, and 1 base stayed unmatched. Per the germline V gene, CDR1 is LGHNA and CDR2 is YSLEER. The CDR3 has 14 amino acids. The CDR3 DNA is TGCGCCAGCAGCCATGGACTAGCGGGGTACGAGCAGTACTTC. Translation gives CASSHGLAGYEQYF.

The V and J genes are TRBV7-6 and TRBJ2-3; D is possibly TRBD2 (7 bases). This CDR3 is built from 15 residues. CDR1 is SGHVS and CDR2 is FNYEAQ in the germline V gene. V was cut by 5 bases and J by 5 bases, with 17 bases left in between. The CDR3 coding sequence is TGTGCCAGCAGCCCCTTCGGGGGGCCGGAAGATACGCAGTATTTT. Protein sequence: CASSPFGGPEDTQYF.

J is TRBJ2-1 and V is TRBV4-1; 9 bases line up with TRBD1. The CDR3 is made up of 16 amino acids. With 6 bases clipped from V and 9 bases from J, the junction kept 15 bases outside the gene matches. Looked up from germline, CDR1 is MGHRA and CDR2 is YSYEKL. CDR3 coding DNA: TGCGCCAGCAGTTATTTCCAACCGGGACAGGGAGGTGAGCAGTTCTTC. This translates into CASSYFQPGQGGEQFF.

The chain employs TRBV5-6 and TRBJ2-7, with a weak D call TRBD2 (6 bases). The CDR3 totals 13 residues. Germline values: CDR1 SGHDT, CDR2 YYEEEE. V lost 4 bases and J 3 bases, leaving 11 bases between the germline ends. The CDR3 DNA is TGTGCCAGCAGCACCAGCGGGCACTACGAGCAGTACTTC. Translation: CASSTSGHYEQYF.

The chain is built from TRBV5-1 and TRBJ1-4, with 7 positions matching TRBD1. V shed 2 bases and J 3 bases; nucleotides not matched to a gene: 13. The CDR3 loop spans 18 amino acids. The germline gives CDR1 SGHRS, CDR2 YFSETQ. This chain's CDR3 is CASSFDPSDRESNEKLFF. In nucleotides, the CDR3 is TGCGCCAGCAGCTTCGACCCGAGCGACAGGGAGTCTAATGAAAAACTGTTTTTT.

The J gene is TRBJ2-3, the V gene TRBV25-1; 9 positions match TRBD1. Germline CDR1 and CDR2: MGHDK and SYGVNS. The CDR3 contains 14 residues. V gave up 3 bases and J gave up 4 bases; unmatched junction bases: 2. The CDR3, as DNA: TGTGCCAGCAGTGACGACAGGGGGGCAGATACGCAGTATTTT. It codes for CASSDDRGADTQYF.

This clone was counted between two and nine times. The chain carries TRBV6-6 and TRBJ1-5; D remains ambiguous. The CDR3 totals 15 residues. Germline values: CDR1 MNHNY, CDR2 SVGAGI (reference sequence). V lost 0 bases and J lost 2, with 8 bases in between. This CDR3 reads CASSYSISGNQPQHF. The CDR3 DNA reads TGTGCCAGCAGTTACTCGATTAGTGGCAATCAGCCCCAGCATTTT.

This clone was counted once. This sequence joins TRBV30 and TRBJ2-7; 9 bases map to TRBD1. The trim removed 0 bases at V and 6 bases at J, leaving 6 bases unmatched. Germline CDR1 reads GTSNPN; CDR2 reads SVGIG (reference sequence). The CDR3 length is 14 residues. CDR3: CAWSVLGQGSEQYF. The CDR3 region has the DNA TGTGCCTGGAGTGTACTGGGACAGGGTTCCGAGCAGTACTTC.

The chain carries TRBV14 and TRBJ2-3; D is ambiguous. The germline V and J ends were trimmed by 2 bases and 3 bases, with 15 bases remaining between them. CDR1 and CDR2 (germline): SGHDN, FVKESK. The CDR3 has 16 residues. The CDR3 coding sequence is TGTGCCAGCAGCCAAAGGGTCAAACAAAGTACAGATACGCAGTATTTT. The encoded protein is CASSQRVKQSTDTQYF.

This clone has just a few counts. This chain links TRBV13 with TRBJ1-4; the D gene is possibly TRBD1 (5 bases). The V gene lost 7 bases and the J gene lost 4 bases, with 10 bases spanning the gap. The CDR3 is 13 residues long. CDR1 and CDR2 from the germline V gene are PRHDT and FYEKMQ (reference sequence). CDR3 loop: CASTWQGNEKLFF. CDR3 sequence (DNA): TGTGCCAGCACTTGGCAGGGTAATGAAAAACTGTTTTTT.

J is TRBJ2-7 and V is TRBV2, with D possibly called TRBD1 or TRBD2 (6 bases each). Trimming left V 7 bases short and J 2 bases short, with 9 bases between. CDR1 SNHLY and CDR2 FYNNEI come from the germline V gene. CDR3 size: 12 residues. Written as DNA, the CDR3 is TGTGCCAGCAAAGGGGGGCCCTACGAGCAGTACTTC. Its protein is CASKGGPYEQYF.

This clone has only a few counts. This chain links TRBV6-5 with TRBJ1-1; 7 bases align to TRBD1. The CDR3 is made up of 13 amino acids. In germline, CDR1 is MNHEY, CDR2 SVGAGI. The trim removed 10 bases at V and 3 bases at J, leaving 8 bases unmatched. The CDR3 nucleotides read TGTGCCACTACCTACAGGGGTCACACTGAAGCTTTCTTT. This translates into CATTYRGHTEAFF.

The chain uses TRBV2 and TRBJ2-6, with unresolved D. The V end lost 6 bases, the J end lost 4 bases, and 16 bases lay between the germline ends. The CDR3 has 16 residues. The germline V gene has CDR1 SNHLY and CDR2 FYNNEI. The chain's CDR3 is CASRSSGGSGANVLTF. CDR3 nucleotides: TGTGCCAGCAGATCCTCCGGTGGTTCGGGGGCCAACGTCCTGACTTTC.

The chain is built from TRBV2 and TRBJ2-1; 7 bases are a match to TRBD1. The CDR3 sequence is 15 residues long. CDR1 and CDR2 from the germline V gene are SNHLY and FYNNEI. V was pared by 6 bases and J by 3 bases, with 8 bases of the junction left unmatched. The CDR3 DNA is TGTGCCAGCAGGAGAAGACAGGGCAACTACAATGAGCAGTTCTTC. Protein sequence: CASRRRQGNYNEQFF.

V gene TRBV7-9 combines with J gene TRBJ2-1, with 7 bases aligning to TRBD2. The CDR3 is 16 amino acids. Germline V lookup: CDR1 SEHNR, CDR2 FQNEAQ (reference sequence). Trimming at V came to 5 bases and at J to 0 bases, leaving 7 bases not matched to a gene. In DNA form, the CDR3 reads TGTGCCAGCAGCCCCCCGCTAGCGGACTCCTACAATGAGCAGTTCTTC. It is translated as CASSPPLADSYNEQFF.

This chain uses TRBV10-2 with TRBJ2-7, with D perhaps assigned TRBD1 or TRBD2 (6 bases each). V lost 7 bases and J lost 0, with 10 bases in between. The CDR3 sequence is 13 residues long. CDR1 WSHSY and CDR2 SAAADI come from the germline V gene. The CDR3 spells CASKGGSSYEQYF. The CDR3 DNA sequence: TGCGCCAGCAAGGGGGGTTCCTCCTACGAGCAGTACTTC.

The rearrangement links TRBV7-9 to TRBJ2-1; the D is unclear. Deletions cut 2 bases from V and 4 bases from J, with 9 bases between. The CDR3 runs 14 residues. Per germline, CDR1 SEHNR and CDR2 FQNEAQ (reference sequence). The CDR3 loop reads CASSLRAEYNEQFF. The CDR3 DNA follows: TGTGCCAGCAGCTTAAGGGCGGAGTACAATGAGCAGTTCTTC.